One and the same sample provided the 18 T cell receptor beta chains below, sequenced in a study of tumor-infiltrating lymphocytes in primary liver carcinoma. It was from about 19-30 mg of unsorted bulk tissue that RNA and DNA were co-extracted. From approximately 500 ng total RNA, TCR beta cDNA was generated with a primer in the constant region. Slightly modified ARM-PCR, run as three nested multiplex PCR rounds, produced the TCR beta libraries. Each of the first two PCR rounds ran roughly 9 cycles with TRBV1-TRBV30 forward and C-beta reverse primers. One entry per CDR3 protein, called by TCRdb with MiXCR from the multiplex PCR reads. The table lists about 130,000 distinct CDR3 sequences, 64% of them singletons. The sample taken for sequencing was liver tumor tissue from sampling region 3. Indicated subset: tumor region T3, left-lateral pole. The receptors shown here come from a woman in her sixties or seventies with primary liver carcinoma and hepatitis B virus infection.

As to this clonotype: At one boundary the junction diverges from the germline segment, which might be a read error. The chain joins TRBV29-1 to TRBJ1-1; D is perhaps TRBD1 (5 bases). The CDR3 is 10 amino acids. Germline V CDR1 and CDR2: SQVTM, ANQGSEA. In DNA form, the CDR3 reads TGCGGGGCACAGATCACTGAAGATTTCTTT. Translating it yields CGAQITEDFF.

With regard to this clonotype: The junction departs from the called germline gene at one end, perhaps through a read error. The rearrangement joins TRBV6-1 to TRBJ1-5; no reliable D call. CDR1 is MNHNS and CDR2 is SASEGT in the germline V gene. The CDR3 consists of 12 residues. CDR3 nucleotide sequence: TGTGCCAGCTGTGAAGGCGTCCTACGGCAGCATTTT. Protein sequence: CASCEGVLRQHF.

CDR3 region: CASPEGTGNHDYTF. CDR3 nucleotides: TGCGCCAGCCCTGAAGGGACAGGAAACCATGACTACACCTTC. This sequence joins TRBV10-1 and TRBJ1-2; 8 nucleotides line up with TRBD1. V lost 8 bases to trimming and J lost 10 bases; unmatched junction nucleotides: 15. Germline values: CDR1 WNHNN, CDR2 SYGVQD (reference sequence). The CDR3 runs to 14 residues.

With respect to this clonotype: Because it lacks the conserved phenylalanine or tryptophan at the end, this CDR3 is likely a read error. The chain carries TRBV10-2 and TRBJ2-4; D might be TRBD1 (5 bases). Germline V gene sequence: CDR1 WSHSY, CDR2 SAAADI. The CDR3 is made up of 14 amino acids. CDR3 in amino acids: CASNESRGWSIQYY. The CDR3 DNA sequence: TGCGCCAGCAATGAGTCAAGGGGATGGAGCATTCAGTACTAC.

Remarks on this clonotype: Germline and junction disagree at one end, which may indicate a read error. The chain couples TRBV11-3 to TRBJ2-1; D perhaps matches TRBD1 (5 bases). Germline V gives CDR1 SGHNT, CDR2 YENEEA. The CDR3 totals 13 residues. CDR3 region: CAISLGDSNEQFF. CDR3 DNA sequence: TGTGCCATCAGCTTAGGAGACAGTAATGAACAGTTCTTC.

This clonotype was observed at least ten times. The J gene is TRBJ2-3, the V gene TRBV28; D is perhaps TRBD2 (6 bases). Per the germline V gene, CDR1 is MDHEN and CDR2 is SYDVKM. The CDR3 is 16 amino acids. The V end lost 3 bases, the J end lost 0 bases, and 13 bases lay between the germline ends. The CDR3 spells CASSLFGGSSTDTQYF. As DNA, the CDR3 is TGTGCCAGCAGTTTGTTCGGGGGATCCAGCACAGATACGCAGTATTTT.

In the case of this clonotype: One end of the junction does not line up with germline, which may come from a read error. The J gene is TRBJ1-1, the V gene TRBV6-2 or TRBV6-3; D not resolved. The CDR3 runs to 14 residues. Germline V gives CDR1 MNHEY, CDR2 SVGEGT. CDR3 region: CASSYQQKNTEALF. Written as DNA, the CDR3 is TGTGCCAGTAGCTACCAACAGAAGAACACTGAAGCTCTCTTT.

The V gene is TRBV29-1, the J gene TRBJ2-1, with TRBD2 as a possible D gene (6 bases). The CDR3 loop spans 11 amino acids. In germline, CDR1 is SQVTM, CDR2 ANQGSEA. CDR3 region: CNVDPGLEQFF. The CDR3 DNA reads TGCAACGTAGATCCGGGACTGGAGCAGTTCTTC.

Concerning this clonotype itself: An end of the junction differs from the germline gene, which may be a read error. The CDR3 sequence: CTSSLAGRQPQYF. CDR3 nucleotides: TGTACCAGCAGCTTGGCGGGACGGCAGCCCCAGTATTTT. The chain joins TRBV12-3 or TRBV12-4 to TRBJ1-5, with D perhaps matching TRBD2 (6 bases). The J call may not be correct, given that the DNA end is closer to TRBJ2-3. The length of the CDR3 is 13 residues.

For this clonotype: Relative to the germline gene, one junction end is altered; a read error may explain this. The chain combines TRBV11-2 with TRBJ2-7, with TRBD2 as a possible D gene (6 bases). In germline, CDR1 is SGHAT, CDR2 FQNNGV. The CDR3 has 12 amino acids. CDR3 protein: CDSSWTTYEEYF. As DNA, the CDR3 is TGTGACAGCAGCTGGACTACTTACGAGGAGTACTTC.

Worth noting for this clonotype: Likely a read error: the CDR3 ends without its conserved phenylalanine or tryptophan. V usage is TRBV11-2 and J usage is TRBJ2-7; no clear D gene. Germline CDR1 SGHAT, CDR2 FQNNGV. This CDR3 has 12 amino acids. Here the CDR3 reads CVSSRESYEQYS. The CDR3, as DNA: TGTGTCAGCAGCCGCGAATCCTACGAGCAGTACTCC.

This clonotype was observed at least ten times. The V call is TRBV5-4, the J call TRBJ2-1; 11 positions agree with TRBD2. V shed 4 bases, J shed 4 bases, and the junction held 4 bases outside the gene matches. The germline CDR1 and CDR2 sequences are SGHNT and YYREEE (reference sequence). This CDR3 comprises 15 residues. CDR3 in DNA: TGTGCCAGCAGCGTCAGACTAGCGGGGTACAATGAGCAGTTCTTC. It yields the protein CASSVRLAGYNEQFF.

Turning to this clonotype: At one of its ends the junction is not consistent with the germline gene, which may arise from a read error. The genes are TRBV6-5 and TRBJ1-6, with D unclear. Germline V gene sequence: CDR1 MNHEY, CDR2 SVGAGI. The CDR3 contains 17 residues. CDR3 DNA sequence: TGTACCAGCAGCCAGAGTCTGGGCGTTGGGGATAATCGACCCCTCCACTTT. Translation: CTSSQSLGVGDNRPLHF.

For this clonotype: A read error may account for a junction end that differs from germline. CDR3 in amino acids: CGVAGEDSSYNEQSF. The CDR3 bases are TGCGGCGTTGCGGGTGAGGACAGCTCCTACAATGAGCAGTCCTTC. V usage is TRBV29-1 and J usage is TRBJ2-1, with D possibly TRBD1 on 6 matching bases. CDR3 size: 15 residues. CDR1 and CDR2 (germline): SQVTM, ANQGSEA.

This sequence joins TRBV12-5 and TRBJ1-2; D unclear. In germline, CDR1 is LGHNT, CDR2 FRNRAP. This CDR3 has 15 residues. In DNA, the CDR3 is TGTACAAGTGGTCCCGGTTTGCAATCACTCGGGGGCTACACCTTC. As protein: CTSGPGLQSLGGYTF.

The chain links TRBV29-1 to TRBJ2-3, with 7 bases lining up with TRBD2. The junction had 21 bases not matched to a gene; V was cut back by 7 bases and J by 8 bases. The length of the CDR3 is 16 residues. Germline V lookup: CDR1 SQVTM, CDR2 ANQGSEA. CDR3 protein: CSDHGSAAGDGGTQYF. DNA of the CDR3: TGCAGCGACCACGGATCCGCGGCGGGAGATGGCGGTACGCAGTATTTT.

This clonotype was seen only a few times. The chain combines TRBV28 with TRBJ2-7; D ambiguous. CDR3 length: 12 amino acids. From germline, CDR1 is MDHEN and CDR2 SYDVKM. The V and J ends lost 6 bases and 7 bases respectively, with 13 bases between them. DNA of the CDR3: TGTGCCAGCAGGTCCGACTGGGTGGAGCAGTACTTC. Its protein product is CASRSDWVEQYF.

About this clonotype itself: The junction departs from the called germline gene at one end, perhaps through a read error. This chain connects TRBV11-2 to TRBJ2-1, with TRBD2 as a possible D gene (5 bases). Germline CDR1 is SGHAT and CDR2 is FQNNGV. This CDR3 spans 17 amino acids. The CDR3 nucleotides read TGTGCCAGCATCCCTCCAGCTACTAGTATAGTGTTCGATGAGCACTTCTTC. Residues: CASIPPATSIVFDEHFF. The entire variable domain, with the rest obtained from reference TRBV11-2 and TRBJ2-1, is as follows: EAGVAQSPRYKIIEKRQSVAFWCNPISGHATLYWYQQILGQGPKLLIQFQNNGVVDDSQLPKDRFSAERLKGVDSTLKIQPAKLEDSAVYLCASIPPATSIVFDEHFFGPGTRLTVL.